A selection of T cell receptor beta chains follows, all from one sample in a study of PD-L1 blockade in urothelial cancer. This table comes from immunoSEQ multiplex PCR, and its TCRdb copy is limited to in-frame clones, with some not included. The table lists 43,000 or so clones, 65% to 85% of them singletons, with under 20% in the top ten. Sequenced here: PBMCs, sampled around atezolizumab (anti-PD-L1) treatment. These receptors came from a man in his sixties with urothelial cancer. Both conserved end residues are part of each CDR3. D genes are given only for firm matches. The size of a clone is reported for some rows only, either as once, few or many, or as a class for expanded clones.

D gene,clone size,J gene,CDR3 length,V gene,CDR3 protein,CDR3 DNA
TRBD1,.,TRBJ2-4,12,TRBV11-1,CASEGQKNIQYF,TGTGCCAGCGAGGGACAGAAAAACATTCAGTACTTC
TRBD1,.,TRBJ2-1,17,TRBV2,CASSGTVTGVSYNEQFF,TGTGCCAGCAGCGGAACGGTAACAGGGGTCTCCTACAATGAGCAGTTCTTC
TRBD2,.,TRBJ2-5,16,TRBV4-2,CASSQPGLEYQETQYF,TGTGCCAGCAGCCAACCGGGACTAGAATACCAAGAGACCCAGTACTTC
TRBD2,.,TRBJ2-1,15,TRBV2,CASSEVAGGYNEQFF,TGTGCCAGCAGTGAGGTAGCGGGAGGGTACAATGAGCAGTTCTTC
.,few,TRBJ2-3,15,TRBV7-2,CASSFVDSYTDTQYF,TGTGCCAGCAGCTTTGTAGACAGCTACACAGATACGCAGTATTTT
.,.,TRBJ2-2,14,TRBV2,CATRGRPNTGELFF,TGTGCCACCAGGGGCAGGCCGAACACCGGGGAGCTGTTTTTT
.,.,TRBJ2-7,14,TRBV29-1,CSVSTDGGRYEQYF,TGCAGCGTTTCAACGGACGGGGGTCGCTACGAGCAGTACTTC
TRBD1,.,TRBJ2-7,14,TRBV6-5,CASSYSTGGYEQYF,TGTGCCAGCAGTTACTCCACAGGGGGGTACGAGCAGTACTTC
TRBD2,.,TRBJ2-1,15,TRBV28,CASSTLAGAYNEQFF,TGTGCCAGCAGTACCCTAGCGGGAGCCTACAATGAGCAGTTCTTC
.,.,TRBJ1-6,13,TRBV6-4,CASGEGRDSPLHF,TGTGCCAGCGGAGAAGGGCGGGATTCACCCCTCCACTTT